This T cell receptor (beta chain) was observed in a study of blood T cell repertoires in COVID-19 (TCRdb year 2020). Concerning the study at large: The collaborator samples originated in the United States, Italy and Spain and spanned the acute and convalescent phases of COVID-19. The samples were drawn from the first 160 participants of the ongoing ImmuneRACE study and from some 1,300 subjects provided by 6 global collaborators. The repertoires were made available in a free public database intended to serve as a resource for research on the immune response to SARS-CoV-2. Sample metadata almost always included a de-identified subject ID, COVID-19 status, age in years and sex. Subjects who had been exposed to COVID-19, were actively infected with it, or had recovered from it provided the deeply sampled blood TCRbeta repertoires that made up the dataset. The prospective study material was composed of cDNA or gDNA derived from T cells, B-cell-depleted T cells, or PBMCs. Where available, HLA class I and class II types were taken from metadata supplied by the sample provider and were not determined by assay-based typing.

TCRbeta CDR3 regions were amplified from genomic DNA using the immunoSEQ Assay, a bias-controlled multiplex PCR. Concerning the study's data processing: Within the assay, amplification of reference gene primers was used to estimate how many nucleated cells each sample contained. To quantify the absolute abundance of each unique TCRbeta CDR3 rearrangement, sequence reads were collapsed and filtered. Productive Simpson clonality was computed per sample as the square root of Simpson's diversity index over productive rearrangements. Sourced from immuneACCESS, this table was stored by TCRdb with only in-frame sequences that have V and J called. A share of the clones is absent; for the studies checked, an unresolved V gene accounts for under half, and the remainder has no known explanation. V and J calls and clone size are those listed in that table; D and trimming were worked out from the DNA. Recorded for this sample are about 78,000 clones; 80% of them occurred a single time. Together, the top ten hold about 5.6% of the sample.

On the study overall, not on this receptor specifically: The amount of clinical and demographic metadata varied by source and participant and was provided uncurated.

Whole blood was collected in K2EDTA tubes by collaborating institutions according to the institutions' own protocols. For TCRbeta analysis, collaborator samples were shipped as frozen whole blood, as isolated PBMCs, or as DNA extracted from either sample type. Details on this clone: There is no known antigen for this receptor. No qualities accompany the bases; no much larger clone lies one base away.

Trimming removed 2 bases from V and 0 bases from J; the gene matches leave 6 bases unexplained. The CDR3 measures 16 amino acids from cysteine to phenylalanine. Only CDR3 DNA is held: 48 bases, read in frame from base 1. From a lookup of the germline V gene, CDR1 and CDR2 are SGHTA and FQGTGA. The sample comprised peripheral blood. The chain is assembled from TRBV7-3 and TRBJ1-1, with TRBD1 matching 7 junction bases. This TCR derives from a man aged 60 to 75 with active or convalescent COVID-19. The nucleotide sequence is given as TGTGCCAGCAGCTTAGGTCAACAGGGGCTGAACACTGAAGCTTTCTTT. The resulting protein is CASSLGQQGLNTEAFF.